This paragraph covers one T cell receptor (beta chain) sequence. The count of this clone is one. What this receptor recognizes is not known. Base-call qualities are not available, and no considerably larger clone is one nucleotide away. Using the deep immunoSEQ assay, multiplex PCR amplified TCR CDR3 regions from genomic DNA. Extracted genomic DNA from each cell subset was distributed evenly across all wells of several immunoSEQ 96-well plates, and each plate was treated as a replicate. For sorted subsets, 150 to 200 ng genomic DNA, equal to 30,000 or so T cell genomes, was loaded into each replicate PCR. Purified libraries were quantified with a Qubit 3.0 fluorometer, sized on a Bioanalyzer 2100, and re-quantified with the KAPA Library Quantification kit. Every immunoSEQ 96-well plate was sequenced on a separate single-read 150-cycle Illumina NextSeq 550 flow cell. Processing in the source paper ran as follows. Because the immunoSEQ output held only junctional sequences and lacked quality scores, the filtering could not match the filtering applied to full-length reads. Sequences were annotated with PyIR, a Python wrapper for IgBLAST v1.9, and V/J genes and CDR3 were assigned using IMGT germline references. Reads with weak V/J assignments (E-value above 1e-6), missing CDR3, stop codons, out-of-frame junctions, or ambiguous translated residues were removed. V3J clonotypes were defined as sequences sharing the same inferred V gene, J gene, and CDR3 amino acid sequence. Percentage overlap between repertoires was calculated by dividing the number of shared unique clonotypes by the size of the smaller repertoire. Repertoire richness was assessed with RTK rarefaction, the Chao1 estimator, and Recon v2.1 estimates of unobserved clonotypes. For all TCRbeta clonotypes obtained by the gDNA method from a few donors, generation probabilities were computed with OLGA. TCRdb holds this immuneACCESS table with in-frame rearrangements only. Some clones are missing; in checked studies, unresolved V genes explain under half, and the rest has no known cause. V, J and clone size are taken as reported in that table, and D and trimming were inferred from the DNA itself. For this sample there are about 2.5 million clones; 85% to 95% appear just once. 0.37% of the sample belongs to the ten largest clones.

This entry comes from a study of shared clonotypes between healthy human individuals (dated by TCRdb to the early 2020s). Background on the whole study: A couple of women and a few men aged 18 to 49 years were included in the cohort. Per donor, three plates each were used for CD4 naive and CD4 memory, two for CD8 naive, and one for CD8 memory. To estimate repertoire size and how much clonotype sharing occurs between individuals, the study deeply sequenced the blood TCR repertoires of roughly 5 healthy adults. Libraries were prepared and TCR repertoires were sequenced by different laboratories using diverse techniques, in order to increase sequencing depth and limit assay-specific biases. Per donor, leukapheresis produced somewhere between about 0.94 and 9 billion PBMCs.

Study-level results and caveats: Sampling was restricted to blood, and TCR repertoires in tissue are likely to differ from TCR repertoires in blood. Rarefaction of sorted-subset datasets indicated incomplete sequencing despite the large sequencing depth. Pairwise subsampling led to the expectation that sequencing depth would affect the degree of clonotype sharing among donors. Compared with non-shared clonotypes, clonotypes shared by all four sorted-subset donors had higher generation probabilities. Because the study included a small number of donors, the genetic and exposure-history diversity represented was limited. Naive subsets generally had larger estimated clonotype richness than memory subsets. When several donors were compared, the shared fraction of clonotypes was about 5.4% for naive CD4, less than 4% for naive CD8, 2% to 2.5% for memory CD4, and 0.4% for memory CD8.

CDR1 and CDR2, per the germline V gene, are MNHEY and SVGAGI. The V and J ends are trimmed by 5 bases and 7 bases, leaving 8 bases between them. The CDR3, from cysteine to phenylalanine, totals 11 residues. Only the CDR3 DNA is retained, 33 bases long and in frame from the first base. Donors were healthy HIV-negative adults with no recently reported acute infections or vaccinations. All donors were Caucasian adults living in Nashville, Tennessee, USA. Magnetic negative selection was used to enrich CD4+ T cells, after which naive cells were positively selected on CD45RA and the negative fraction became the memory subset. Blood was obtained by leukapheresis, after which PBMCs were separated by Ficoll-Histopaque density gradient centrifugation and cryopreserved in liquid nitrogen vapor phase. Purity and quantity of every magnetically sorted T cell population were checked by analytical flow cytometry. Genomic DNA was isolated from each sorted fraction and quantified by UV absorbance on a Nanodrop 2000c.

The sample comprised naive CD4+ T cells from PBMCs. The cell subset or site label, as the study defines it: CD45RA+ positively selected. The V and J segments used are TRBV6-5 and TRBJ1-2, with no reliable assignment of the D segment. The TCR sequence derives from a young man in good health. Some clones in this sample may be carry-over from other donors' samples. In nucleotide form, the sequence is TGTGCCAGCAGTACCTGGCCTGGCTACACCTTC. It codes for CASSTWPGYTF.